Below, 4 T cell receptor beta chains from the same sample are listed, as sequenced in a study of T cell repertoires in ileal Crohn's disease. TCRdb keeps only in-frame clones here, not all; method: immunoSEQ multiplex PCR. The sample lists about 14,000 clones, under 80% seen once, with about 18% in the top ten. Specimen: ileal tissue. The receptors stem from an adult with Crohn's disease.

This clone was observed a few times. The chain has TRBV19 and TRBJ1-2, with 7 bases aligning to TRBD1. After removal of 5 bases from V and 0 bases from J, the junction contained 3 bases not matched to a gene. The CDR3 length is 14 residues. The germline V gene has CDR1 LNHDA and CDR2 SQIVND (reference sequence). The DNA for the CDR3 is TGTGCCAGTAGTCGACAGGGAGCTAACTATGGCTACACCTTC. Its protein is CASSRQGANYGYTF.

Within the sample, this clone is medium-sized (0.01 to 0.1%). V is TRBV2 and J is TRBJ1-2; 9 bases line up with TRBD1. In germline, CDR1 is SNHLY, CDR2 FYNNEI. The CDR3 length is 13 residues. Trimming took 3 bases from V and 8 from J; bases not matched to a gene: 4. CDR3 amino acids: CASSETGGRGYTF. DNA for the CDR3: TGTGCCAGCAGTGAGACAGGGGGGCGAGGCTACACCTTC.

CDR3 in amino acids: CASSDGTSGLREQYF. DNA of the CDR3: TGCGCCAGCAGTGATGGGACTAGCGGGCTACGGGAGCAGTACTTC. This chain connects TRBV10-2 to TRBJ2-7; 12 bases agree with TRBD2. The CDR3 loop spans 15 amino acids. The J segment lost 7 bases and the V segment lost 3 bases, leaving 7 bases of the junction unmatched. The germline CDR1 and CDR2 sequences are WSHSY and SAAADI.

The chain couples TRBV6-6 to TRBJ2-1; the match to TRBD2 covers 8 bases. The CDR3 runs to 16 residues. Unmatched junction bases numbered 15, after V lost 7 bases and J lost 7 bases. Germline V gene lookup returns CDR1 MNHNY and CDR2 SVGAGI (reference sequence). CDR3 DNA: TGTGCCAGCACCCCAGCTGAGCGGGAGTCTGTTAATGAGCAGTTCTTC. Protein: CASTPAERESVNEQFF.